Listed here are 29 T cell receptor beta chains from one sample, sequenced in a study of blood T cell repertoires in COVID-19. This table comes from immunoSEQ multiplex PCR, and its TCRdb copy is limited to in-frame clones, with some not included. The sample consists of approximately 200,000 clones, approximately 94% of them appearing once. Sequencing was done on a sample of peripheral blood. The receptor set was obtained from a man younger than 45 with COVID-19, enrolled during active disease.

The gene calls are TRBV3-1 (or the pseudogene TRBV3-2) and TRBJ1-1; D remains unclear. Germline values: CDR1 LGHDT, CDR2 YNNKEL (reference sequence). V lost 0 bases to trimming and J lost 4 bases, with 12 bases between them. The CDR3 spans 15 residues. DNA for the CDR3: TGTGCCAGCAGCCAAGAACGGGTTCGGGGCACTGAAGCTTTCTTT. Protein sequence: CASSQERVRGTEAFF.

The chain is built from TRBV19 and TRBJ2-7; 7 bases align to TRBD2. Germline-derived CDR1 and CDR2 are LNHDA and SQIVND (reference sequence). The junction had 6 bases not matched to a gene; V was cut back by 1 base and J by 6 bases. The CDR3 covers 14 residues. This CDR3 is CASSIGGSGGEQYF. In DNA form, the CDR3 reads TGTGCCAGTAGTATAGGGGGGTCGGGGGGCGAGCAGTACTTC.

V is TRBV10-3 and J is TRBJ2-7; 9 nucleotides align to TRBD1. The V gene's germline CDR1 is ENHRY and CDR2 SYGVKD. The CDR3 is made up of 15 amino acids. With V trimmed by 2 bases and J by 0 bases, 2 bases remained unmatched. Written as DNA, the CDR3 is TGTGCCATCAGTGAGCCGACAGGGGGCTCCTACGAGCAGTACTTC. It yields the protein CAISEPTGGSYEQYF.

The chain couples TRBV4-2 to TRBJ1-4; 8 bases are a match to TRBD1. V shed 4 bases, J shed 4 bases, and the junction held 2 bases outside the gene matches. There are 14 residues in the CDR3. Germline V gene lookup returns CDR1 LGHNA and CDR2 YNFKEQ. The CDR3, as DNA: TGTGCCAGCAGCCGGGGACAGGATAATGAAAAACTGTTTTTT. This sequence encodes CASSRGQDNEKLFF.

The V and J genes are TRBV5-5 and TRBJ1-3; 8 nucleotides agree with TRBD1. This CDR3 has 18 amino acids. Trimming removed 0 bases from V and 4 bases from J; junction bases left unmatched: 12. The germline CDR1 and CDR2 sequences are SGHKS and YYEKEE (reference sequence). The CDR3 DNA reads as TGTGCCAGCAGCTTGGGACGGGGACGGACAGGGCCCGGAAACACCATATATTTT. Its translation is CASSLGRGRTGPGNTIYF.

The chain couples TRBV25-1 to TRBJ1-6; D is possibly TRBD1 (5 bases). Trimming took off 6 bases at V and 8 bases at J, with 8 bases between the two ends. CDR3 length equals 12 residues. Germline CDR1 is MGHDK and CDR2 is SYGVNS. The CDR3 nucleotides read TGTGCCAGCAGGACAGCTGATTCACCCCTCCACTTT. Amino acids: CASRTADSPLHF. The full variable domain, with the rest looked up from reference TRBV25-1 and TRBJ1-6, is EADIYQTPRYLVIGTGKKITLECSQTMGHDKMYWYQQDPGMELHLIHYSYGVNSTEKGDLSSESTVSRIRTEHFPLTLESARPSHTSQYLCASRTADSPLHFGNGTRLTVT.

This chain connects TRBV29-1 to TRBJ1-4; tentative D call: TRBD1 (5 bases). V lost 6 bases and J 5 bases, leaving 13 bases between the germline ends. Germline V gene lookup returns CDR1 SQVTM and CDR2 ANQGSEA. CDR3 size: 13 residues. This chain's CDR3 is CSVLDRTNEKLFF. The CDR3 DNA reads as TGCAGCGTCTTAGACAGAACGAATGAAAAACTGTTTTTT.

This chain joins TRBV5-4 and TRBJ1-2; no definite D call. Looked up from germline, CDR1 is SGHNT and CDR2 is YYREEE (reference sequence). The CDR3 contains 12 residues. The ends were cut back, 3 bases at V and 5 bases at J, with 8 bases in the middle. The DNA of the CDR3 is TGTGCCAGCAGCTCCTTCGGGTATGGCTACACCTTC. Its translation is CASSSFGYGYTF.

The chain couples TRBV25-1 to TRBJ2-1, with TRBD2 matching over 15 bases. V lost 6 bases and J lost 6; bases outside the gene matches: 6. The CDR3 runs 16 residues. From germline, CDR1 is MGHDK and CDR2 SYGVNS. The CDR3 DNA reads TGTGCCAGCAGCGCTCGGACTAGCGGGGGGGCCAATGAGCAGTTCTTC. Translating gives CASSARTSGGANEQFF.

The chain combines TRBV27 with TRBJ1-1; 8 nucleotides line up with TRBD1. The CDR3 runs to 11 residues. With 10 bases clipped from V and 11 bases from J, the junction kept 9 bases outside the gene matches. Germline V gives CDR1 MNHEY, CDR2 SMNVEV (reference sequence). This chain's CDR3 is CATPDRVRAFF. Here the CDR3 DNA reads TGTGCCACCCCGGACAGGGTTCGTGCTTTCTTT.

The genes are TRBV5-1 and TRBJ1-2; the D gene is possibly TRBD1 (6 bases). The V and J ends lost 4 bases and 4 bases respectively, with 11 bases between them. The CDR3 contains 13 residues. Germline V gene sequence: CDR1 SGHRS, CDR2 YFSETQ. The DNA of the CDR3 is TGCGCCAGCAGCGTTACAGGGATCTATGGCTACACCTTC. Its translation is CASSVTGIYGYTF. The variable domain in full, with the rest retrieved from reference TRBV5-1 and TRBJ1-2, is KAGVTQTPRYLIKTRGQQVTLSCSPISGHRSVSWYQQTPGQGLQFLFEYFSETQRNKGNFPGRFSGRQFSNSRSEMNVSTLELGDSALYLCASSVTGIYGYTFGSGTRLTVV.

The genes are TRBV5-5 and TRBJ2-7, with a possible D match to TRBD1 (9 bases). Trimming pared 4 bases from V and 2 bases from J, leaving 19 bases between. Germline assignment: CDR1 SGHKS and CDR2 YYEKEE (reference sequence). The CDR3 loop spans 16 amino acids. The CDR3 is CASSTPGGDRAYEQYF. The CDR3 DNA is TGTGCCAGCAGCACCCCCGGGGGGGACAGGGCCTACGAGCAGTACTTC.

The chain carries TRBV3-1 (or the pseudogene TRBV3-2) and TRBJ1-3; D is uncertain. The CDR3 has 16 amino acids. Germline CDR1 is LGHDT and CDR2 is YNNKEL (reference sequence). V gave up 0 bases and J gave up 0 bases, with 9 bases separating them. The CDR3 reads CASSQDHSSSGNTIYF. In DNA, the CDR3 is TGTGCCAGCAGCCAAGATCACAGCTCCTCTGGAAACACCATATATTTT.

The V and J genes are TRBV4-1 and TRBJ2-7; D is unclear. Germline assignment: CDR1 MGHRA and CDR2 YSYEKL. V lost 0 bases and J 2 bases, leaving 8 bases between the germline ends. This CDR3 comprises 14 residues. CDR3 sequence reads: CASSQETRAYEQYF. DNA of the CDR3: TGCGCCAGCAGCCAAGAAACCCGAGCCTACGAGCAGTACTTC.

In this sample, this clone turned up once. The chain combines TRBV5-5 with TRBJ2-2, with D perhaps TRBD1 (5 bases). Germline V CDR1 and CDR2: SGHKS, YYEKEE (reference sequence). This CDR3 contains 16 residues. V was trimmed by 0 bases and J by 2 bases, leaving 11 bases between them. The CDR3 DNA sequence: TGTGCCAGCAGCTTGGAGGGGCGGTCCAACACCGGGGAGCTGTTTTTT. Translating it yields CASSLEGRSNTGELFF.

The CDR3 coding sequence is TGTGCCTGGAGCCTGAACAGGGAGAAAGCTTTCTTT. Its translation is CAWSLNREKAFF. The chain uses TRBV30 and TRBJ1-1, with a tentative D call TRBD1 (6 bases). Germline V gene sequence: CDR1 GTSNPN, CDR2 SVGIG (reference sequence). This CDR3 comprises 12 residues. Trimming removed 3 bases from V and 9 bases from J, with 14 bases in between. The full variable domain, in which reference TRBV30 and TRBJ1-1 provide the parts outside the CDR3, is SQTIHQWPATLVQPVGSPLSLECTVEGTSNPNLYWYRQAAGRGLQLLFYSVGIGQISSEVPQNLSASRPQDRQFILSSKKLLLSDSGFYLCAWSLNREKAFFGQGTRLTVV.

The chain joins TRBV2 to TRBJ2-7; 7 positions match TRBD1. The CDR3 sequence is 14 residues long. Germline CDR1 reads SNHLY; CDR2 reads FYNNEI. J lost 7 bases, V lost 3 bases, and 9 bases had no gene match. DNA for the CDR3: TGTGCCAGCAGTGAGACAGGGCCCATCGTGGAGCAGTACTTC. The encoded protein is CASSETGPIVEQYF.

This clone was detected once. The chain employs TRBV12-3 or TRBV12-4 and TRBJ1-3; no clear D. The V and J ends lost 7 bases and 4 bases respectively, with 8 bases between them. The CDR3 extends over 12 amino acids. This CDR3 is CASMTLGNTIYF. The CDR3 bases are TGTGCCAGCATGACATTAGGAAACACCATATATTTT.

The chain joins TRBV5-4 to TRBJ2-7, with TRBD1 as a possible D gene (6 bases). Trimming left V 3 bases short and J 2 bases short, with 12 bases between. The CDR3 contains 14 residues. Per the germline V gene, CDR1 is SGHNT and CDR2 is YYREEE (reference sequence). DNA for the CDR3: TGTGCCAGCAGCTCGACAAGGGACACCTACGAGCAGTACTTC. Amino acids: CASSSTRDTYEQYF.

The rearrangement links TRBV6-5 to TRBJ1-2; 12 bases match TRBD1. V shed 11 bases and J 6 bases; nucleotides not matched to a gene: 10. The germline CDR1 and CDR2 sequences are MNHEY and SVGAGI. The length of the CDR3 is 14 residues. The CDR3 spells CAVRGTGGINGYTF. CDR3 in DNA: TGTGCCGTCAGGGGGACAGGGGGCATCAATGGCTACACCTTC.

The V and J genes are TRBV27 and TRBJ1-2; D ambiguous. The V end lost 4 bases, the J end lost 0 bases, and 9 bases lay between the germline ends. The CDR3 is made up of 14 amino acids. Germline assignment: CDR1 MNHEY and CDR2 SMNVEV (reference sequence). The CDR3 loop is CASSSVRTNYGYTF. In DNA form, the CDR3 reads TGTGCCAGCAGTTCGGTACGCACTAACTATGGCTACACCTTC.

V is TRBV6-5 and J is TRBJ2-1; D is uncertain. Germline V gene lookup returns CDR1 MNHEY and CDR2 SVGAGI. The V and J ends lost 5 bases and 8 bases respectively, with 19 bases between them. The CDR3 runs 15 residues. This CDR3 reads CASSLTYLDVHEQFF. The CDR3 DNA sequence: TGTGCCAGCAGTCTCACTTACCTAGACGTGCATGAGCAGTTCTTC.

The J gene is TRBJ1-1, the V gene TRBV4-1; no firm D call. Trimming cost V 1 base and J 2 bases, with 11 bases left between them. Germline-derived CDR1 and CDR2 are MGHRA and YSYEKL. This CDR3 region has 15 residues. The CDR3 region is CASSQVSGLNTEAFF. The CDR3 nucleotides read TGCGCCAGCAGCCAAGTTTCTGGGCTAAACACTGAAGCTTTCTTT.

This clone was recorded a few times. The CDR3 is CASSSTGQGAYMNTEAFF. DNA of the CDR3: TGTGCCAGCAGCTCCACCGGACAGGGAGCTTACATGAACACTGAAGCTTTCTTT. The J gene is TRBJ1-1, the V gene TRBV5-4, with TRBD1 matching 8 bases. After removal of 3 bases from V and 0 bases from J, the junction contained 13 bases not matched to a gene. The CDR3 is 18 amino acids. CDR1 is SGHNT, CDR2 YYREEE, per germline (reference sequence).

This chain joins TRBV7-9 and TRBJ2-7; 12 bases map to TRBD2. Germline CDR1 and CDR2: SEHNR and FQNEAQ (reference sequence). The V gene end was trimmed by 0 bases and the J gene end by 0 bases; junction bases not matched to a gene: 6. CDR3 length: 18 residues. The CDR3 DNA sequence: TGTGCCAGCAGCTTAGCAACTTTGACTAGCGGGGGCTCCTACGAGCAGTACTTC. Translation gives CASSLATLTSGGSYEQYF.

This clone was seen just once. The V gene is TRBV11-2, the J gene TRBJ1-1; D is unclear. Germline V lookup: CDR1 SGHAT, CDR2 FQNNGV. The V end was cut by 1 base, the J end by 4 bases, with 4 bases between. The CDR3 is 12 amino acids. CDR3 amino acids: CASSLGLTEAFF. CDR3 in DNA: TGTGCCAGCAGCTTAGGTCTCACTGAAGCTTTCTTT.

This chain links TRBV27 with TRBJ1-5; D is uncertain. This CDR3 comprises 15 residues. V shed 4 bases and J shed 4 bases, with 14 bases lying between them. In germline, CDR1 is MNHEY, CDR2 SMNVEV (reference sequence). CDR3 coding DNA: TGTGCCAGCAGTTGGAGGGCAGGTAGTAATCAGCCCCAGCATTTT. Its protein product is CASSWRAGSNQPQHF.

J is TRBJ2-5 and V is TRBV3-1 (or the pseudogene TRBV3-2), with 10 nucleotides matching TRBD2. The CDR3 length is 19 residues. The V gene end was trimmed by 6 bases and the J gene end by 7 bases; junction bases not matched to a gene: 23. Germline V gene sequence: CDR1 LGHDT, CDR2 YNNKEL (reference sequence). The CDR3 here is CASRSVSSRTSGSSRTQYF. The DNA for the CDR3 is TGTGCCAGCAGAAGCGTTTCTTCGCGGACTAGCGGTTCTAGTCGGACCCAGTACTTC.

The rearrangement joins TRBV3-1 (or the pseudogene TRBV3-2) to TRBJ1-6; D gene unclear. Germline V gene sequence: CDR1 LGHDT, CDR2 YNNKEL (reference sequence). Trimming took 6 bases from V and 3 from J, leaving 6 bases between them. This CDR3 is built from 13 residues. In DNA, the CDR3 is TGTGCCAGCAGTCGGGACTATAATTCACCCCTCCACTTT. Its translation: CASSRDYNSPLHF.